This T cell receptor beta chain was documented in a study of response to subunit inactivated influenza vaccine. This clonotype came up a few times. Its antigen is still unknown. CDR3 size: 14 residues. Unmatched junction bases numbered 14, after V lost 10 bases and J lost 7 bases. Findings and limits, study-wide: Authors suggested each seasonal influenza vaccination recruits few new T cells.

Via MiXCR, TCRdb re-called the RT-PCR reads, giving one row per CDR3 protein. The sample carries hundreds of thousands of distinct CDR3 sequences, over 25% recorded once. The chain is built from TRBV12-3 or TRBV12-4 and TRBJ2-3; 7 bases align to TRBD1. This clonotype was sampled from a man between 45 and 60 years old who received an inactivated influenza vaccine. Sequences were derived from CD4+ T cells sorted from PBMCs, sampled 4 to 6 days after vaccination. The CDR3 DNA is TGTGCCACCGAGGTAGACAGGGCGAGAAATACGCAGTATTTT. Translated: CATEVDRARNTQYF.